The sample holds a few counts of the clone carrying this TCR beta chain. These data are taken from a study of T cell responses to AZD1222 COVID-19 vaccine. This table comes from immunoSEQ multiplex PCR, and its TCRdb copy is limited to in-frame clones, with some not included. The sample carries 140,000 or so clones, around 90% recorded once. The sequence came from an adult who received the MenACWY meningococcal vaccine as a control. Sequenced here: peripheral blood, sampled 28 days after the second dose of the MenACWY control vaccine.

CDR3 in DNA: TGTGCCAGTAGTGGGGGTACGGGCAATCAGCCCCAGCATTTT. Its translation is CASSGGTGNQPQHF. This chain joins TRBV19 and TRBJ1-5; TRBD1 might be the D (5 bases). CDR3 length: 14 amino acids. Germline-derived CDR1 and CDR2 are LNHDA and SQIVND (reference sequence). V shed 5 bases and J shed 2 bases, with 10 bases lying between them. Full variable domain (missing parts from reference TRBV19 and TRBJ1-5): DGGITQSPKYLFRKEGQNVTLSCEQNLNHDAMYWYRQDPGQGLRLIYYSQIVNDFQKGDIAEGYSVSREKKESFPLTVTSAQKNPTAFYLCASSGGTGNQPQHFGDGTRLSIL.